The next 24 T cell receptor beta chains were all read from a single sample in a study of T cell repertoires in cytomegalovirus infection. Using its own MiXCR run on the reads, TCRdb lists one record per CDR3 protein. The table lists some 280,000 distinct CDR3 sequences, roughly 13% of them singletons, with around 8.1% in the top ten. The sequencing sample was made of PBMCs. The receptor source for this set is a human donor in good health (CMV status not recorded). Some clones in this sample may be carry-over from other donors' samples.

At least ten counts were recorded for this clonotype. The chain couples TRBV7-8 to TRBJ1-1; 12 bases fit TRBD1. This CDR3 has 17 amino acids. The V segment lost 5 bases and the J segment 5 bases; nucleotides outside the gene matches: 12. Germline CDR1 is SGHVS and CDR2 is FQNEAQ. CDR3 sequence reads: CASSPRGQGAPRTEAFF. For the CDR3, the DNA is TGTGCCAGCAGCCCGCGGGGACAGGGGGCGCCGAGGACTGAAGCTTTCTTT. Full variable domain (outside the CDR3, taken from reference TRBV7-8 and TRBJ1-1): GAGVSQSPRYKVAKRGQDVALRCDPISGHVSLFWYQQALGQGPEFLTYFQNEAQLDKSGLPSDRFFAERPEGSVSTLKIQRTQQEDSAVYLCASSPRGQGAPRTEAFFGQGTRLTVV.

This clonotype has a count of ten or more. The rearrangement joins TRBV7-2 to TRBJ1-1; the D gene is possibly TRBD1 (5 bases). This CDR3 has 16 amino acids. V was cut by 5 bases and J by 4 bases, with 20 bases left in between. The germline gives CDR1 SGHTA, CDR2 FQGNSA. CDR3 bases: TGTGCCAGCAGCCTTATCCCCAGGGAAAGTGGCACTGAAGCTTTCTTT. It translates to CASSLIPRESGTEAFF.

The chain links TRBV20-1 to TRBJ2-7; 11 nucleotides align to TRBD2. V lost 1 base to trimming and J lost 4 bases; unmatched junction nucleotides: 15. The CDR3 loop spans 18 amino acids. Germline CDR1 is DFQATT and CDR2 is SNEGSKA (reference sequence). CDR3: CSARAVGPYGTSGYEQYF. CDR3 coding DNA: TGCAGTGCTAGAGCCGTCGGCCCATACGGGACTAGCGGATACGAGCAGTACTTC.

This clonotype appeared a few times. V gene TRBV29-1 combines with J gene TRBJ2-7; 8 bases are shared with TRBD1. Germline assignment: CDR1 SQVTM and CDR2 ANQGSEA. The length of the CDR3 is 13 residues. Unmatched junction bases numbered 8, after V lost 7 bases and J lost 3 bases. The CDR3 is CSAAQGVGYEQYF. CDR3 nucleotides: TGCAGCGCCGCACAGGGGGTAGGCTACGAGCAGTACTTC.

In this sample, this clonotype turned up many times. In nucleotides, the CDR3 is TGTGCCAGCAGCTTGGGAACGGGCCCGAGCTCCTACGAGCAGTACTTC. Its protein product is CASSLGTGPSSYEQYF. The V call is TRBV7-9, the J call TRBJ2-7; D remains unclear. Germline CDR1 and CDR2: SEHNR and FQNEAQ (reference sequence). The length of the CDR3 is 16 residues. V lost 3 bases, J lost 0 bases, and 15 bases lay in between.

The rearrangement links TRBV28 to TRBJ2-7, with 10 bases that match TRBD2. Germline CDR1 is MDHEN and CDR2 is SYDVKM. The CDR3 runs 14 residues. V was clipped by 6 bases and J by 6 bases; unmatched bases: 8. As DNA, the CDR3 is TGTGCCAGCAGCTTTAGCGGGAGGACCGTCGAGCAGTACTTC. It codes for CASSFSGRTVEQYF.

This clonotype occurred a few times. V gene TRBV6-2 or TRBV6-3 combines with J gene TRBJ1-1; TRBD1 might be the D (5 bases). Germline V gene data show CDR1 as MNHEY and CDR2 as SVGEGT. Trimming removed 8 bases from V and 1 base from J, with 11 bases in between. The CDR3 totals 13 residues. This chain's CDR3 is CASGEGTNTEAFF. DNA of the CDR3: TGTGCCAGCGGCGAAGGGACGAACACTGAAGCTTTCTTT.

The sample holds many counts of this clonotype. The CDR3 bases are TGTGCCAGCAGTTTAAATTGGGCTAGCGGGATCGATGAGCAGTTCTTC. It is translated as CASSLNWASGIDEQFF. The rearrangement links TRBV12-3 or TRBV12-4 to TRBJ2-1; TRBD2 matches 9 bases. This CDR3 spans 16 amino acids. The junction had 10 bases not matched to a gene; V was cut back by 2 bases and J by 8 bases.

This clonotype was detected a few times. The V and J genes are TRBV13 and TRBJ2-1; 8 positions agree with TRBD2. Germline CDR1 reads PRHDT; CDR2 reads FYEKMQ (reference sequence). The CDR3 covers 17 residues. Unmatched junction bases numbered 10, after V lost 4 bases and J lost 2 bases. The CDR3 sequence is CASSSWGGSGAYNEQFF. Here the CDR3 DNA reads TGTGCCAGCAGCTCCTGGGGGGGTAGCGGGGCCTACAATGAGCAGTTCTTC.

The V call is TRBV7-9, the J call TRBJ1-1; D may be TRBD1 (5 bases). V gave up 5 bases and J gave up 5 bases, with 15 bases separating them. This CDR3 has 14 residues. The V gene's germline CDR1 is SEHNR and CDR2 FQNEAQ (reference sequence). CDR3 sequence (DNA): TGTGCCAGCAGCCTGGAAGGGGCTTGGACTGAAGCTTTCTTT. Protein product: CASSLEGAWTEAFF. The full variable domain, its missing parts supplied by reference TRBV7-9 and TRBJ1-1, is DTGVSQNPRHKITKRGQNVTFRCDPISEHNRLYWYRQTLGQGPEFLTYFQNEAQLEKSRLLSDRFSAERPKGSFSTLEIQRTEQGDSAMYLCASSLEGAWTEAFFGQGTRLTVV.

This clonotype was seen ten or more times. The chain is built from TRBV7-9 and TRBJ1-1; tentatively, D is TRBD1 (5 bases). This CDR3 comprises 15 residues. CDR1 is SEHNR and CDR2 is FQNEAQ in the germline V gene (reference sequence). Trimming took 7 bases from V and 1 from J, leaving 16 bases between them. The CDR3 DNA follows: TGTGCCAGCACCCCACGGGGCCGCGGGAACACTGAAGCTTTCTTT. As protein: CASTPRGRGNTEAFF. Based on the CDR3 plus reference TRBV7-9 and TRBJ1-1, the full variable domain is DTGVSQNPRHKITKRGQNVTFRCDPISEHNRLYWYRQTLGQGPEFLTYFQNEAQLEKSRLLSDRFSAERPKGSFSTLEIQRTEQGDSAMYLCASTPRGRGNTEAFFGQGTRLTVV.

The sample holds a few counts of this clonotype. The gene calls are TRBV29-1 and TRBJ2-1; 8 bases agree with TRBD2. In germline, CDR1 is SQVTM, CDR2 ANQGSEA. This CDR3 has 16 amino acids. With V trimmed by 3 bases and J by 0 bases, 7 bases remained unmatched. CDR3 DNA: TGCAGCGTTGAGCGGGGGGCGGACAGCTCCTACAATGAGCAGTTCTTC. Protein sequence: CSVERGADSSYNEQFF.

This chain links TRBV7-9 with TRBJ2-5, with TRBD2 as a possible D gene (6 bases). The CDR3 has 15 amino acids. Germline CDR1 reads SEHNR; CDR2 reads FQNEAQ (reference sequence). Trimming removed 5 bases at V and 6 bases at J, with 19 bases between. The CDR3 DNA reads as TGTGCCAGCAGCCCACCCGAAGGCGGGATTAAGACCCAGTACTTC. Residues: CASSPPEGGIKTQYF.

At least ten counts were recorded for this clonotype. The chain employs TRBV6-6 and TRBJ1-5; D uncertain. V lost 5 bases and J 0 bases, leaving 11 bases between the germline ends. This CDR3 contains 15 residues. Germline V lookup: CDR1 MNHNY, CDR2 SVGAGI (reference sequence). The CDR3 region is CASSPDIRSNQPQHF. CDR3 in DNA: TGTGCCAGCAGTCCAGACATCCGTAGCAATCAGCCCCAGCATTTT.

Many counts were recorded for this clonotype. DNA of the CDR3: TGTGCCAGCAGCTTAAGTATGGGACAGTCGGTTCAGCCCCAGCATTTT. Translated: CASSLSMGQSVQPQHF. The genes are TRBV7-2 and TRBJ1-5; 7 bases are shared with TRBD1. The CDR3 consists of 16 residues. V was clipped by 2 bases and J by 6 bases; unmatched bases: 10. In germline, CDR1 is SGHTA, CDR2 FQGNSA.

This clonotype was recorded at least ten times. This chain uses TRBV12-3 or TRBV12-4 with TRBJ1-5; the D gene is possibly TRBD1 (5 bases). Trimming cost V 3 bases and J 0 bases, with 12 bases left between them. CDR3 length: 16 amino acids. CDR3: CASSFRLQDSNQPQHF. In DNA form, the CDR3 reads TGTGCCAGCAGTTTCCGGCTACAGGATAGCAATCAGCCCCAGCATTTT.

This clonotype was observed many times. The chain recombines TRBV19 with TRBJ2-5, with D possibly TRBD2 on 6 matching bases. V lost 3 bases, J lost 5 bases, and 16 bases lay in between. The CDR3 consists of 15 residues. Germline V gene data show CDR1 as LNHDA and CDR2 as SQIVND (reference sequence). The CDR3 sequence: CASSMGGIQRETQYF. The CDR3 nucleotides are TGTGCCAGTAGTATGGGCGGGATTCAGCGGGAGACCCAGTACTTC. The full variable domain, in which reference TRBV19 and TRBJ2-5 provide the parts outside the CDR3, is DGGITQSPKYLFRKEGQNVTLSCEQNLNHDAMYWYRQDPGQGLRLIYYSQIVNDFQKGDIAEGYSVSREKKESFPLTVTSAQKNPTAFYLCASSMGGIQRETQYFGPGTRLLVL.

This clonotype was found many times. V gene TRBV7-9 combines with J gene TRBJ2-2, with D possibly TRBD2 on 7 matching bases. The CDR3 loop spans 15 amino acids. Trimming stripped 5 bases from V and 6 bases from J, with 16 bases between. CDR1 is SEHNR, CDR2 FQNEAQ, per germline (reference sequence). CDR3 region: CASSQGTTGPGELFF. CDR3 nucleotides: TGTGCCAGCAGCCAAGGGACTACAGGGCCCGGGGAGCTGTTTTTT.

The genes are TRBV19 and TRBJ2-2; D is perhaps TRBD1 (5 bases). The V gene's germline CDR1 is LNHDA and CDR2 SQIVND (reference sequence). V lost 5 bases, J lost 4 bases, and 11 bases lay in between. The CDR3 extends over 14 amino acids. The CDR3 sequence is CASSFQGSTGELFF. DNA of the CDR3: TGTGCCAGTAGTTTTCAGGGTAGCACCGGGGAGCTGTTTTTT.

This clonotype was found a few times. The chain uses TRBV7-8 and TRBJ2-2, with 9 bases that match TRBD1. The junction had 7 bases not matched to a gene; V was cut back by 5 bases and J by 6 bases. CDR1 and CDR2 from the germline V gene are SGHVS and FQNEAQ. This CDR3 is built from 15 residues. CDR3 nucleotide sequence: TGTGCCAGCAGCCCTCGGACAGGGGACGCCGGGGAGCTGTTTTTT. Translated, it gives CASSPRTGDAGELFF.

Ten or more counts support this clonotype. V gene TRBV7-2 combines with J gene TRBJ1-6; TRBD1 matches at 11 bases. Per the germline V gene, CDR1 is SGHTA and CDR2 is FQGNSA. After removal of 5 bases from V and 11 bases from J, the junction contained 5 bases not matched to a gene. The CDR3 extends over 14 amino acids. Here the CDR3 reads CASSLGTGGTPLHF. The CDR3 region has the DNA TGTGCCAGCAGCCTCGGGACAGGGGGGACACCCCTCCACTTT.

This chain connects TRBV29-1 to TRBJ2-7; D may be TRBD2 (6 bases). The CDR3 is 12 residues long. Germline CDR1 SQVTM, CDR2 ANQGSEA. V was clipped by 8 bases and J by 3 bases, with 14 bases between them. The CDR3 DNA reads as TGCAGCTATAGGGGACTCTACTACGAGCAGTACTTC. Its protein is CSYRGLYYEQYF.

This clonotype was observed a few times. The DNA of the CDR3 is TGTGCCAGCAGCTTAGAGACAGCGTCAAAACTGTTTTTT. The encoded protein is CASSLETASKLFF. The rearrangement uses TRBV7-2 and TRBJ1-4; maybe TRBD1 (5 bases). The germline V and J ends were trimmed by 1 base and 10 bases, with 10 bases remaining between them. This CDR3 has 13 amino acids. Looked up from germline, CDR1 is SGHTA and CDR2 is FQGNSA.

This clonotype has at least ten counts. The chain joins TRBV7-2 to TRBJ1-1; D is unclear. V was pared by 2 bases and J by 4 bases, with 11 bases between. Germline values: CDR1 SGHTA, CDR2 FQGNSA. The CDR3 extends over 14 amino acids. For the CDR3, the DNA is TGTGCCAGCAGCTTACTAGGCGGGAGCACTGAAGCTTTCTTT. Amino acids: CASSLLGGSTEAFF. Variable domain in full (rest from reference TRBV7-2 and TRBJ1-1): GAGVSQSPSNKVTEKGKDVELRCDPISGHTALYWYRQSLGQGLEFLIYFQGNSAPDKSGLPSDRFSAERTGGSVSTLTIQRTQQEDSAVYLCASSLLGGSTEAFFGQGTRLTVV.